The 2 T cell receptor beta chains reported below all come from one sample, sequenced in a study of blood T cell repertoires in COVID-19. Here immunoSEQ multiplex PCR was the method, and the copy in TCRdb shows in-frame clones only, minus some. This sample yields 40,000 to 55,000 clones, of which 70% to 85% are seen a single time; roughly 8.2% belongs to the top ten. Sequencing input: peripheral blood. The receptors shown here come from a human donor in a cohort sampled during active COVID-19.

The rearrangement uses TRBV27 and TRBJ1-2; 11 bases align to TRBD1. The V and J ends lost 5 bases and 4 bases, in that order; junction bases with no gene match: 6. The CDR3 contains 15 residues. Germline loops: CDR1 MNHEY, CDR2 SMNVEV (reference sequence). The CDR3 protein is CASSRGTGGIYGYTF. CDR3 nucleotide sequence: TGTGCCAGCAGTAGGGGGACAGGGGGTATCTATGGCTACACCTTC.

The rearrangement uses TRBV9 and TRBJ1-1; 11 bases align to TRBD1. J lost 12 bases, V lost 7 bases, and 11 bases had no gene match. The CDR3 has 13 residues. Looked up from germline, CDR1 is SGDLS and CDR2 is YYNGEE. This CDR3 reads CASGRTGGDQTFF. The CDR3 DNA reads TGTGCCAGCGGACGGACAGGGGGCGACCAAACTTTCTTT.